Listed below are T cell receptor beta chains from one sample, sequenced in a study of T-cell memory formation after mild COVID-19. TCRdb re-called the 5' RACE reads through MiXCR, storing one row per CDR3 protein. The repertoire holds around 250,000 distinct CDR3 sequences, approximately 10% seen once, with 20% to 25% in the top ten. Sequencing was carried out using PBMCs or a T cell subset sorted from them (not recorded which). Receptors originate from a man younger than 35 who had mild COVID-19 (a few samples of this study predate the infection). Cell type and time point are not known. Both conserved end residues are part of each CDR3. The D gene is left open where the match is weak. Expanded clones get a size class; other rows say once, few or many, or leave the size out.

CSARDGGQINSPLHF | TGCAGTGCTAGAGATGGCGGACAAATTAATTCACCCCTCCACTTT | NA | TRBV20-1 | many | TRBJ1-6
CASSPGLFF | TGTGCCAGCAGCCCCGGGCTGTTTTTT | NA | TRBV3-1 | few | TRBJ1-4
CASRSTDTQYF | TGTGCCAGCAGGTCCACAGATACGCAGTATTTT | NA | TRBV11-1 | few | TRBJ2-3
CASSPGTTNEKLFF | TGCGCCAGCAGCCCCGGGACGACTAATGAAAAACTGTTTTTT | NA | TRBV5-1 | many | TRBJ1-4
CASSRGSGTEAFF | TGCGCCAGCAGCCGGGGCAGTGGGACTGAAGCTTTCTTT | NA | TRBV4-3 | many | TRBJ1-1
CASSSERGAYGYTF | TGTGCCAGCAGTTCAGAGAGGGGCGCCTATGGCTACACCTTC | NA | TRBV6-6 | few | TRBJ1-2
CSARDPRKLFF | TGCAGTGCTAGAGATCCCCGGAAACTGTTTTTT | NA | TRBV20-1 | few | TRBJ1-4
CASSQGTANYGYTF | TGCGCCAGCAGCCAAGGCACGGCTAACTATGGCTACACCTTC | NA | TRBV4-3 | few | TRBJ1-2
CASSVRDRDYNEQFF | TGTGCCAGCAGCGTCCGGGACAGGGACTACAATGAGCAGTTCTTC | TRBD1 | TRBV9 | few | TRBJ2-1
CASSQGMGRGGNQPQHF | TGCGCCAGCAGCCAAGGGATGGGCAGGGGCGGCAATCAGCCCCAGCATTTT | NA | TRBV4-3 | few | TRBJ1-5
CASSLVRGPNSYEQYF | TGTGCCAGCAGCTTAGTCAGGGGCCCGAACTCCTACGAGCAGTACTTC | NA | TRBV7-6 | NA | TRBJ2-7
CASSQLNTTNEKLFF | TGCGCCAGCAGCCAACTTAACACAACTAATGAAAAACTGTTTTTT | NA | TRBV4-1 | few | TRBJ1-4
CSVAMDIRMNTEAFF | TGCAGCGTAGCAATGGACATCCGCATGAACACTGAAGCTTTCTTT | NA | TRBV29-1 | NA | TRBJ1-1
CASSQDRGIGYGYTF | TGCGCCAGCAGCCAAGATAGGGGCATAGGCTATGGCTACACCTTC | NA | TRBV4-1 | NA | TRBJ1-2
CASTVGTAYTDTQYF | TGTGCCAGCACCGTAGGGACGGCCTACACAGATACGCAGTATTTT | NA | TRBV7-8 | many | TRBJ2-3
CASSPSWGTVVHSGANVLTF | TGTGCCAGCAGCCCTTCGTGGGGTACGGTAGTTCACTCTGGGGCCAACGTCCTGACTTTC | NA | TRBV12-3/TRBV12-4 | NA | TRBJ2-6
CASSPPAGGNTGELFF | TGTGCCAGCAGCCCCCCAGCGGGGGGTAACACCGGGGAGCTGTTTTTT | TRBD2 | TRBV3-1 | many | TRBJ2-2
CASYELQGNTEALF | TGTGCCAGCTACGAACTTCAGGGGAACACTGAAGCTCTCTTT | NA | TRBV18 | NA | TRBJ1-1
CASSGSWGGEQFF | TGTGCCAGCAGCGGTTCGTGGGGAGGTGAGCAGTTCTTC | NA | TRBV9 | many | TRBJ2-1
CASSLEGATGANVLTF | TGTGCCAGCAGCTTAGAGGGGGCAACCGGGGCCAACGTCCTGACTTTC | TRBD1 | TRBV7-2 | many | TRBJ2-6
CASSLTRGAYEQYF | TGTGCCAGCAGCTTAACGCGGGGGGCCTACGAGCAGTACTTC | TRBD2 | TRBV11-3 | NA | TRBJ2-7
CASSLNTGGRVAFF | TGTGCCAGCAGTTTAAACACAGGGGGCAGGGTAGCTTTCTTT | TRBD1 | TRBV27 | many | TRBJ1-1
CASSLGSLAGGVTDTQYF | TGCGCCAGCAGCTTGGGGTCCCTAGCGGGGGGCGTGACAGATACGCAGTATTTT | TRBD2 | TRBV5-1 | NA | TRBJ2-3
CASSPQGGDSQPQHF | TGTGCCAGCAGCCCACAGGGAGGTGACAGTCAGCCCCAGCATTTT | NA | TRBV5-6 | many | TRBJ1-5
CSASKGEKLFF | TGCAGTGCTAGTAAGGGGGAAAAACTGTTTTTT | NA | TRBV20-1 | NA | TRBJ1-4
CASTRRGGGNEQFF | TGTGCCAGCACCCGTCGGGGTGGTGGCAATGAGCAGTTCTTC | NA | TRBV7-2 | many | TRBJ2-1
CASSADRDYGYTF | TGTGCCAGCAGCGCCGACAGGGACTATGGCTACACCTTC | TRBD1 | TRBV12-3/TRBV12-4 | many | TRBJ1-2
CASRHSQETQYF | TGTGCCAGCAGGCACAGCCAAGAGACCCAGTACTTC | NA | TRBV6-5 | NA | TRBJ2-5
CASSPWTGRSEQFF | TGTGCCAGCAGCCCATGGACAGGGCGCAGTGAGCAGTTCTTC | TRBD1 | TRBV7-6 | few | TRBJ2-1
CSARKIQGDTEAFF | TGCAGTGCTAGGAAGATCCAGGGTGACACTGAAGCTTTCTTT | NA | TRBV20-1 | NA | TRBJ1-1
CASSYPVSEQYF | TGTGCCAGCAGTTACCCAGTGTCGGAGCAGTACTTC | NA | TRBV6-2/TRBV6-3 | once | TRBJ2-7
CASRPVPSSYNSPLHF | TGTGCCAGCAGACCCGTCCCGAGCTCCTATAATTCACCCCTCCACTTT | NA | TRBV7-8 | many | TRBJ1-6
CASSFGGGNSPLHF | TGTGCCAGCAGTTTCGGGGGAGGCAATTCACCCCTCCACTTT | NA | TRBV28 | NA | TRBJ1-6
CASSVGSGSDTQYF | TGTGCCAGCAGCGTAGGTTCAGGAAGCGATACGCAGTATTTT | NA | TRBV9 | few | TRBJ2-3
CASSRARRRDEQFF | TGTGCCAGTAGTCGGGCTCGGCGCCGGGATGAGCAGTTCTTC | NA | TRBV19 | NA | TRBJ2-1
CASSRRQGVPTGELFF | TGTGCTAGCAGCCGCCGACAGGGGGTACCCACCGGGGAGCTGTTTTTT | TRBD1 | TRBV7-7 | few | TRBJ2-2
CASSLVKDTEAFF | TGTGCCAGCAGCTTGGTAAAAGACACTGAAGCTTTCTTT | NA | TRBV5-4 | few | TRBJ1-1
CASSREGAGTDTQYF | TGCGCCAGCAGCAGGGAGGGGGCAGGCACAGATACGCAGTATTTT | NA | TRBV4-3 | many | TRBJ2-3
CASSLSGGAPHEQFF | TGTGCCAGCAGCCTCAGCGGGGGGGCCCCCCATGAGCAGTTCTTC | TRBD2 | TRBV7-9 | few | TRBJ2-1
CASSAGQGAANTEAFF | TGCGCCAGCAGCGCCGGACAGGGGGCTGCGAACACTGAAGCTTTCTTT | TRBD1 | TRBV5-1 | few | TRBJ1-1
CASSFDGTGEKLFF | TGTGCCAGCAGCTTTGACGGGACAGGGGAAAAACTGTTTTTT | TRBD1 | TRBV7-9 | NA | TRBJ1-4
CASSDPRTGGTEAFF | TGTGCCAGCAGTGACCCCCGAACCGGAGGCACTGAAGCTTTCTTT | NA | TRBV25-1 | NA | TRBJ1-1
CASSQETPSGYTQYF | TGTGCCAGCAGCCAAGAGACGCCTAGCGGTTATACGCAGTATTTT | TRBD2 | TRBV4-2 | NA | TRBJ2-3
CASTQGRGSYNEQFF | TGTGCCAGCACCCAGGGACGGGGCTCCTACAATGAGCAGTTCTTC | NA | TRBV6-5 | many | TRBJ2-1
CSASAVGTGAETQYF | TGCAGTGCTAGTGCCGTCGGCACCGGGGCGGAGACCCAGTACTTC | NA | TRBV20-1 | NA | TRBJ2-5
CASSHRGDRDSPLHF | TGCGCCAGCAGCCACAGAGGGGACAGGGATTCACCCCTCCACTTT | TRBD1 | TRBV4-3 | few | TRBJ1-6
CASSSQGQLGTDTQYF | TGTGCCAGCAGCTCCCAAGGACAGCTGGGCACAGATACGCAGTATTTT | NA | TRBV13 | NA | TRBJ2-3
CSAGLEGNEQFF | TGCAGTGCTGGGTTGGAGGGCAATGAGCAGTTCTTC | NA | TRBV20-1 | NA | TRBJ2-1
CASSQTTGYTF | TGTGCCAGCAGCCAAACTACTGGCTACACCTTC | NA | TRBV3-1 | few | TRBJ1-2
CASSLVALAWDTQYF | TGTGCCAGCAGCTTAGTGGCTCTAGCCTGGGATACGCAGTATTTT | NA | TRBV7-2 | NA | TRBJ2-3
CASSETGGVYEQYF | TGTGCCAGTAGTGAAACAGGGGGCGTCTACGAGCAGTACTTC | TRBD1 | TRBV19 | NA | TRBJ2-7
CASSRDRNEQFF | TGTGCCAGCAGCAGGGACCGCAATGAGCAGTTCTTC | NA | TRBV9 | NA | TRBJ2-1
CASRPTDYNEQFF | TGTGCCAGCAGGCCCACCGACTACAATGAGCAGTTCTTC | NA | TRBV5-4 | few | TRBJ2-1
CASSLRGPQNIQYF | TGTGCCAGCAGCTTACGGGGGCCCCAAAACATTCAGTACTTC | NA | TRBV7-9 | many | TRBJ2-4
CASSVSTGFTEAFF | TGTGCCAGCAGTGTCTCGACAGGGTTCACTGAAGCTTTCTTT | TRBD1 | TRBV27 | NA | TRBJ1-1
CASSFGSTGHSGNTIYF | TGCGCCAGCAGCTTCGGATCAACAGGCCACTCTGGAAACACCATATATTTT | NA | TRBV5-1 | many | TRBJ1-3
CASRRRLQGAGETQYF | TGTGCCAGCAGGCGGCGACTACAGGGGGCGGGTGAGACCCAGTACTTC | TRBD1 | TRBV5-6 | many | TRBJ2-5
CASSQRRTDTQYF | TGTGCCAGCAGCCAGCGGCGCACAGATACGCAGTATTTT | NA | TRBV7-6 | many | TRBJ2-3
CASSHNWGATEAFF | TGTGCCAGCAGTCACAATTGGGGGGCCACTGAAGCTTTCTTT | NA | TRBV6-5 | few | TRBJ1-1
CASSYGDATEAFF | TGTGCCAGCAGTTACGGGGATGCCACTGAAGCTTTCTTT | NA | TRBV6-6 | NA | TRBJ1-1